A selection of T cell receptor beta chains follows, all from one sample in a study of spatial heterogeneity in lung cancer. TCRdb analysed the 5' RACE reads with MiXCR anew, one entry per CDR3 protein. The sample holds under 150,000 distinct CDR3 sequences; 10% to 14% are singletons and the top ten take 24%. Sequencing used PBMCs, obtained at follow-up. These TCRs come from a female donor with early-stage non-small cell lung cancer. Each CDR3 is given with its conserved first and last residue. A D gene is named only where the DNA matches it firmly. Part of the rows lack a size; the others show once, few, many or a class for expanded clones.

v_gene	j_gene	abundance	d_gene	len	CDR3nt	CDR3aa
TRBV30	TRBJ2-1	-	-	10	TGTGCCTGGATTACAGATGAGCAGTTCTTC	CAWITDEQFF
TRBV28	TRBJ1-1	-	-	12	TGTGCCAGCCGCTCTTCGGGGACTGAAGCTTTCTTT	CASRSSGTEAFF
TRBV7-9	TRBJ1-6	many	TRBD1	17	TGTGCCAGCAGCTACCTCCGGACAGGGAGTAGAAATTCACCCCTCCACTTT	CASSYLRTGSRNSPLHF
TRBV6-1	TRBJ1-2	-	-	13	TGTGCCAGCAGTGAAAACTACAGGAATCTCAACACCTTC	CASSENYRNLNTF
TRBV20-1	TRBJ2-3	-	-	13	TGCAGTGCAACGGGACTTATCACAGATACGCAGTATTTT	CSATGLITDTQYF
TRBV7-9	TRBJ2-2	-	-	15	TGTGCCAGCAGCTTTCGGCAGATCCTGGCCGGGGAGCTGTTTTTT	CASSFRQILAGELFF
TRBV10-3	TRBJ2-6	-	-	15	TGTGCCATCAGTGAGTCGAATTCCGGGGCCAACGTCCTGACTTTC	CAISESNSGANVLTF
TRBV4-2	TRBJ2-2	many	-	15	TGTGCCAGCAGCCAAGTAGTAACCGTTGGCGGGGAGCTGTTTTTT	CASSQVVTVGGELFF
TRBV3-1	TRBJ1-1	-	-	12	TGTGCCAGCAGCCCAGCGGGGTATGAAGCTTTCTTT	CASSPAGYEAFF
TRBV28	TRBJ1-6	many	-	15	TGTGCCAGCAGTACTGACAGCTCCTATAATTCACCCCTCCACTTT	CASSTDSSYNSPLHF